The 14 T cell receptor beta chains given below trace back to one sample, sequenced in a study of immune characterization of retroperitoneal liposarcoma. One entry per CDR3 protein, called by TCRdb with MiXCR from the PCR reads. Of around 12,000 distinct CDR3 sequences in the sample, about 45% are singletons; the top ten hold 9% to 15%. Sequencing was carried out using tumor tissue. These receptor sequences come from a female donor with retroperitoneal liposarcoma.

Of note for this clonotype: One end of the junction does not line up with germline, which may come from a read error. This rearrangement joins TRBV6-2 or TRBV6-3 to TRBJ2-4; 9 positions agree with TRBD2. The CDR3 length is 13 residues. Germline CDR1 is MNHEY and CDR2 is SVGEGT. The CDR3 coding sequence is TGTGCCAGCAGTGATAGCGGGAGTGAGACCCAGTCCTTC. Translation gives CASSDSGSETQSF.

This clonotype has a single count. This sequence joins TRBV10-3 and TRBJ1-4, with D possibly TRBD1 on 5 matching bases. CDR3 length: 14 amino acids. Germline values: CDR1 ENHRY, CDR2 SYGVKD. Between the trimmed V and J ends, which lost 2 bases and 2 bases, there was a span of 6 bases. CDR3 in amino acids: CAISERGTNEKLFF. The CDR3 bases are TGTGCCATCAGTGAGAGGGGCACTAATGAAAAACTGTTTTTT.

This chain's CDR3 is CASSGGPRYNEQFF. The CDR3 region has the DNA TGTGCCAGCAGCGGAGGGCCCAGGTACAATGAGCAGTTCTTC. The chain uses TRBV7-2 and TRBJ2-1; TRBD2 might be the D (6 bases). Germline CDR1 and CDR2: SGHTA and FQGNSA. This CDR3 is 14 amino acids long. V lost 5 bases and J 4 bases, leaving 12 bases between the germline ends.

The J gene is TRBJ2-7, the V gene TRBV11-2, with D perhaps matching TRBD1 (6 bases). The CDR3 contains 14 residues. Germline CDR1 and CDR2: SGHAT and FQNNGV. With 1 base removed from V and 5 bases from J, the gap between germline ends came to 12 bases. This CDR3 reads CASSLVVGGDEQYF. The CDR3 nucleotides read TGTGCCAGCAGCTTAGTCGTAGGGGGAGACGAGCAGTACTTC.

There are a few counts of this clonotype. This chain joins TRBV24-1 and TRBJ2-2, with 7 positions matching TRBD1. V shed 2 bases, J shed 7 bases, and the junction held 15 bases outside the gene matches. CDR3 size: 18 residues. Germline V gene lookup returns CDR1 KGHDR and CDR2 SFDVKD. CDR3 in amino acids: CATSDYGAGGDRGGELFF. DNA of the CDR3: TGTGCCACCAGTGATTATGGGGCAGGGGGAGATAGAGGCGGGGAGCTGTTTTTT.

V gene TRBV27 combines with J gene TRBJ1-4, with 8 bases matching TRBD1. CDR1 MNHEY and CDR2 SMNVEV come from the germline V gene (reference sequence). J was trimmed by 8 bases and V by 5 bases; bases with no gene match: 13. This CDR3 comprises 16 residues. CDR3 in DNA: TGTGCCAGCAGTAACCTACTCCAGGGGGCGAAAGAAAAACTGTTTTTT. Encoded protein: CASSNLLQGAKEKLFF.

This chain links TRBV6-8 with TRBJ1-1; D is unresolved. Looked up from germline, CDR1 is MNHGY and CDR2 is SAAAGT. Trimming removed 5 bases from V and 3 bases from J, with 13 bases in between. CDR3 length: 14 residues. The CDR3 DNA reads TGTGCCAGCAGTCGCTTTCCGGGCCACACTGAAGCTTTCTTT. Protein sequence: CASSRFPGHTEAFF.

CDR3 sequence (DNA): TGTGCCGCGCGGACAGGGATGGGCACAGATACGCAGTATTTT. It codes for CAARTGMGTDTQYF. This rearrangement joins TRBV6-1 to TRBJ2-3, with 8 bases identical to TRBD1. V shed 11 bases, J shed 1 base, and the junction held 8 bases outside the gene matches. Germline loops: CDR1 MNHNS, CDR2 SASEGT. The CDR3 is 14 residues long.

J is TRBJ2-1 and V is TRBV11-2; TRBD1 agrees at 8 bases. The J call could be wrong; TRBJ2-7 is a better fit for the DNA end. Germline V gene sequence: CDR1 SGHAT, CDR2 FQNNGV. The CDR3 loop spans 14 amino acids. The CDR3 spells CASTLSQGGYEQYF. CDR3 nucleotides: TGTGCCAGCACCCTATCACAGGGGGGATACGAGCAGTACTTC.

The rearrangement uses TRBV6-8 and TRBJ2-1, with D tentatively TRBD2 (5 bases). The CDR3 is 16 residues long. The germline gives CDR1 MNHGY, CDR2 SAAAGT. The V end was cut by 0 bases, the J end by 6 bases, with 15 bases between. CDR3 sequence: CASSYSRAGLANEQFF. CDR3 bases: TGTGCCAGCAGTTACTCAAGGGCCGGGCTAGCCAATGAGCAGTTCTTC.

This clonotype appeared once. V is TRBV6-1 and J is TRBJ2-4; TRBD1 is a possible D gene (6 bases). Trimming removed 1 base from V and 3 bases from J, with 10 bases in between. This CDR3 comprises 15 residues. Germline V gene data show CDR1 as MNHNS and CDR2 as SASEGT. CDR3 in DNA: TGTGCCAGCAGTGAAGGGGGGCTTCTCAAAAACATTCAGTACTTC. Protein sequence: CASSEGGLLKNIQYF.

This clonotype has more than one count but fewer than ten. J is TRBJ2-1 and V is TRBV6-1, with 12 bases fitting TRBD2. This CDR3 spans 14 amino acids. Germline-derived CDR1 and CDR2 are MNHNS and SASEGT. V shed 6 bases and J 7 bases; nucleotides not matched to a gene: 4. For the CDR3, the DNA is TGTGCCAGCAGCATGACTAGCGGGAGAAATGAGCAGTTCTTC. Translating it yields CASSMTSGRNEQFF.

The chain carries TRBV28 and TRBJ2-1, with 8 bases aligning to TRBD1. V dropped 8 bases and J dropped 3; count of bases not matched to a gene: 6. The CDR3 has 14 amino acids. Looked up from germline, CDR1 is MDHEN and CDR2 is SYDVKM. CDR3 in amino acids: CASLRDRSYNEQFF. The CDR3, as DNA: TGTGCCAGCCTCAGGGACAGGAGCTACAATGAGCAGTTCTTC.

The V gene is TRBV6-6, the J gene TRBJ1-1, with TRBD1 matching over 7 bases. Germline V CDR1 and CDR2: MNHNY, SVGAGI (reference sequence). V lost 1 base and J lost 11; bases outside the gene matches: 13. The CDR3 consists of 15 residues. CDR3 loop: CASSYLSAGGPGAFF. The CDR3 DNA is TGTGCCAGCAGTTACTTGTCGGCAGGGGGTCCCGGGGCTTTCTTT.